A single sample gave rise to the 8 T cell receptor beta chains below, sequenced in a study of cytomegalovirus exposure and HLA in healthy donors. The protocol was immunoSEQ multiplex PCR, while the TCRdb copy is restricted to in-frame clones and leaves out a portion. The sample contains about 50,000 clones, 93% of which appear only once. The sequenced material came from PBMCs. The receptors originated from a woman younger than 30 in good health and CMV-seropositive.

The V and J genes are TRBV7-2 and TRBJ1-2; a possible D gene is TRBD1 (6 bases). The germline V gene has CDR1 SGHTA and CDR2 FQGNSA. The CDR3 runs to 13 residues. The V gene lost 5 bases and the J gene lost 4 bases, with 11 bases spanning the gap. The DNA for the CDR3 is TGTGCCAGCAGCCCGAAAGGGGGCTATGGCTACACCTTC. Translation gives CASSPKGGYGYTF.

V usage is TRBV6-5 and J usage is TRBJ1-1, with a possible D match to TRBD1 (6 bases). Germline V gene data show CDR1 as MNHEY and CDR2 as SVGAGI. The V gene lost 7 bases and the J gene lost 7 bases, with 19 bases spanning the gap. The CDR3 has 14 amino acids. This chain's CDR3 is CASTLGAGEGEAFF. DNA of the CDR3: TGTGCCAGCACCTTGGGGGCAGGGGAGGGTGAAGCTTTCTTT.

The chain uses TRBV21-1 and TRBJ2-7; the D call in the table, TRBD1, was not verified against the DNA. TRBV21-1 is a pseudogene. This CDR3 has 17 residues. The CDR3 sequence: CASEAPDRSGFSYEQYF. The DNA of the CDR3 is TGTGCCAGCGAGGCCCCAGACAGGTCTGGATTCTCCTACGAGCAGTACTTC.

J is TRBJ1-2 and V is TRBV19; D perhaps matches TRBD1 (5 bases). CDR3 size: 22 residues. V was pared by 3 bases and J by 0 bases, with 32 bases between. The V gene's germline CDR1 is LNHDA and CDR2 SQIVND (reference sequence). The DNA of the CDR3 is TGTGCCAGTAGTATTAGCGGAGGAGGGGCTCACCTAAGAACACCCGCTAACTATGGCTACACCTTC. Its translation is CASSISGGGAHLRTPANYGYTF.

This sequence joins TRBV6-5 and TRBJ1-4; 9 bases are a match to TRBD1. This CDR3 comprises 14 residues. V gave up 5 bases and J gave up 7 bases; unmatched junction bases: 5. Per the germline V gene, CDR1 is MNHEY and CDR2 is SVGAGI. The CDR3 DNA reads TGTGCCAGCAGTGACAGGGGGGGTGGTGAAAAACTGTTTTTT. It codes for CASSDRGGGEKLFF.

In its sample, this clone was seen a few times. The chain combines TRBV25-1 with TRBJ1-6; 10 nucleotides match TRBD1. The CDR3 has 15 amino acids. J gave up 8 bases and V 4 bases, and 5 bases lay outside the gene matches. The germline CDR1 and CDR2 sequences are MGHDK and SYGVNS. CDR3 DNA sequence: TGTGCCAGCAGTGCCTCCGGGACAGGGGATTCACCCCTCCACTTT. This encodes CASSASGTGDSPLHF.

The chain employs TRBV6-5 and TRBJ2-3; 11 nucleotides agree with TRBD1. The J segment lost 5 bases and the V segment lost 4 bases, leaving 5 bases of the junction unmatched. Germline V lookup: CDR1 MNHEY, CDR2 SVGAGI. The CDR3 length is 15 residues. The CDR3 sequence: CASSSEDRGQDTQYF. Here the CDR3 DNA reads TGTGCCAGCAGTTCCGAGGACAGGGGGCAAGATACGCAGTATTTT.

The V and J genes are TRBV10-1 and TRBJ2-7; 8 bases fit TRBD2. V was clipped by 8 bases and J by 3 bases; unmatched bases: 6. Germline CDR1 reads WNHNN; CDR2 reads SYGVQD (reference sequence). CDR3 length equals 13 residues. CDR3 amino acids: CASQAGDDYEQYF. DNA of the CDR3: TGCGCCAGCCAAGCGGGGGACGACTACGAGCAGTACTTC.